These T cell receptor beta chains were read from a single sample in a study of OX40 agonist ivuxolimab in advanced cancers. The table came from immunoSEQ multiplex PCR; TCRdb's copy has only in-frame clones and leaves some out. The sample lists 40,000 or so clones, 75% to 90% seen once, with approximately 0.4% in the top ten. This specimen consisted of CD4+ or CD8+ T cells sorted from blood, obtained in a trial of the OX40 agonist ivuxolimab. The receptors here all came from an adult with an advanced solid tumor such as melanoma, head and neck, liver or kidney cancer. Both conserved end residues are part of each CDR3. D genes are given only for firm matches. Part of the rows lack a size; the others show once, few, many or a class for expanded clones.

length	size	V	J	D	DNA	CDR3
15	.	TRBV2	TRBJ1-5	.	TGTGCCAGCAGTGACAACCAAGGGAGCAATCAGCCCCAGCATTTT	CASSDNQGSNQPQHF
14	.	TRBV5-5	TRBJ2-1	.	TGTGCCAGCAGAAGGTGGGGGCAGTGGAATGAGCAGTTCTTC	CASRRWGQWNEQFF
13	.	TRBV4-2	TRBJ2-2	.	TGTGCCAGCAGCTCCCCCAACACCGGGGAGCTGTTTTTT	CASSSPNTGELFF
13	.	TRBV2	TRBJ1-1	.	TGTGCCAGCAGCCGGGTCAGCGGTACTGAAGCTTTCTTT	CASSRVSGTEAFF
12	.	TRBV7-2	TRBJ2-7	.	TGTGCCAGCAGCAACTGGGTGCATGGGCAGTACTTC	CASSNWVHGQYF
13	.	TRBV5-1	TRBJ2-7	.	TGCGCTAGACCCCCCCAGCGGAACTACGAGCAGTACTTC	CARPPQRNYEQYF
14	.	TRBV12-5	TRBJ2-7	TRBD1	TGTGCTAGTGGTACTCGGACAGGGATTTACGAGCAGTACTTC	CASGTRTGIYEQYF
19	.	TRBV19	TRBJ2-6	TRBD2	TGTGCCAGTAGGGGGGGTCCAAGCGGGAGAGGTGCTGGGGCCAACGTCCTGACTTTC	CASRGGPSGRGAGANVLTF
13	.	TRBV28	TRBJ1-2	.	TGTGCCAGCAGCCCCCCCCTTCGGGCTGGCTACACCTTC	CASSPPLRAGYTF
13	.	TRBV2	TRBJ2-7	.	TGTGCCAGCCTACGGGACTTAGCCTACGAGCAGTACTTC	CASLRDLAYEQYF
17	.	TRBV7-6	TRBJ1-3	.	TGTGCCAGCAGCTTAGCTGGTTCAGGGTTCTCTGGAAACACCATATATTTT	CASSLAGSGFSGNTIYF
11	.	TRBV2	TRBJ2-2	.	TGTGCCAGCAGGCTAGGCGGGGAGCTGTTTTTT	CASRLGGELFF
16	.	TRBV15	TRBJ2-1	.	TGTGCCACCAGCAGAGGGGGCCTGGGGGAGTACAATGAGCAGTTCTTC	CATSRGGLGEYNEQFF
12	.	TRBV28	TRBJ1-2	TRBD1	TGTGCCAGCAGGTTACAGGGGTATGGCTACACCTTC	CASRLQGYGYTF
19	.	TRBV19	TRBJ1-1	.	TGTGCCAGTAGTACCGGCGCTGTAGGGCTCGGGGGATTGAACACTGAAGCTTTCTTT	CASSTGAVGLGGLNTEAFF
13	.	TRBV10-3	TRBJ1-2	.	TGTGCCATCAGTGAGGGGGCTAACTATGGCTACACCTTC	CAISEGANYGYTF
15	.	TRBV15	TRBJ2-4	.	TGTGCCACCAGCAGAGAGAGGCTCATCAAAAACATTCAGTACTTC	CATSRERLIKNIQYF
16	.	TRBV2	TRBJ2-2	TRBD1	TGTGCCAGCAGCCAGGACAGGGGGAGTAACACCGGGGAGCTGTTTTTT	CASSQDRGSNTGELFF
15	once	TRBV19	TRBJ1-5	TRBD1	TGTGCCAGTAGTATTGGAGGGGGCCGTAATCAGCCCCAGCATTTT	CASSIGGGRNQPQHF
14	.	TRBV6-1	TRBJ2-7	TRBD1	TGTGCCAGCAGTGGGACAGGGGGCCCCTACGAGCAGTACTTC	CASSGTGGPYEQYF
14	.	TRBV28	TRBJ1-1	.	TGTGCCAGCAGTTTCCGGGGAGGGGTCCCTGAAGCTTTCTTT	CASSFRGGVPEAFF
15	.	TRBV5-1	TRBJ2-5	.	TGCGCCAGCAGCGTAGGGGGTGGGGCAGAAGAGACCCAGTACTTC	CASSVGGGAEETQYF
14	once	TRBV7-2	TRBJ2-7	.	TGTGCCAGCAGCCTGGCGGCGGGCTCCTACGAGCAGTACTTC	CASSLAAGSYEQYF
16	few	TRBV5-1	TRBJ2-5	TRBD2	TGCGCCAGCACTTCCGGGCTAGCGGGTGTAGGGGAGACCCAGTACTTC	CASTSGLAGVGETQYF
13	.	TRBV7-8	TRBJ1-1	TRBD1	TGTGCCAGCAGCCGGACAGGGCAGGCTGAAGCTTTCTTT	CASSRTGQAEAFF
14	.	TRBV7-3	TRBJ1-6	.	TGTGCCAGCAGCCAAAACCCCTTGGAATCACCCCTCCACTTT	CASSQNPLESPLHF
13	.	TRBV19	TRBJ2-2	.	TGTGCCAGTAACAGGGCGGGCACCGGGGAGCTGTTTTTT	CASNRAGTGELFF
16	once	TRBV25-1	TRBJ2-1	.	TGTGCCAGCAGTGCAAACGGGGGGCCCTCCTACAATGAGCAGTTCTTC	CASSANGGPSYNEQFF
13	once	TRBV30	TRBJ1-1	.	TGTGCCTGGAGCAGGGGCATGGACACTGAAGCTTTCTTT	CAWSRGMDTEAFF
14	few	TRBV4-3	TRBJ2-2	.	TGCGCCAGCAGCCACGGCGGTGACACCGGGGAGCTGTTTTTT	CASSHGGDTGELFF
13	.	TRBV7-9	TRBJ1-1	.	TGTGCCAGCAGCTTATATTCGCTGCCTGAAGCTTTCTTT	CASSLYSLPEAFF
14	.	TRBV10-3	TRBJ2-2	.	TGTGCCATCAGTAACCTCAGGGATACCGGGGAGCTGTTTTTT	CAISNLRDTGELFF
15	.	TRBV5-6	TRBJ1-1	.	TGTGCCAGCAGCTTGTGGGGGCTTTGGAACACTGAAGCTTTCTTT	CASSLWGLWNTEAFF
14	.	TRBV11-2	TRBJ1-2	.	TGTGCCAGCAGCGGGGTTGGTGCTAACTATGGCTACACCTTC	CASSGVGANYGYTF
13	.	TRBV10-3	TRBJ2-5	TRBD1	TGTGCCATCAGGGCTGGACAGGGAGAGACCCAGTACTTC	CAIRAGQGETQYF
14	once	TRBV14	TRBJ2-4	TRBD2	TGTGCCAGCAGCCTGGCGGGAGGGGCGAACATTCAGTACTTC	CASSLAGGANIQYF
14	.	TRBV6-1	TRBJ1-1	TRBD1	TGTGCCAGCAGTGACAGACAGGGGAACACTGAAGCTTTCTTT	CASSDRQGNTEAFF
12	.	TRBV28	TRBJ1-1	.	TGTGCCAGCAGTTTTTCCCTCACTGAAGCTTTCTTT	CASSFSLTEAFF
16	.	TRBV7-2	TRBJ2-7	.	TGTGCCAGCAGCTTAGTGGGGGAACCTCGTACCTACGAGCAGTACTTC	CASSLVGEPRTYEQYF
12	.	TRBV2	TRBJ2-7	.	TGTGCCAGCAAGGAGGGGCGCAGTGAGCAGTACTTC	CASKEGRSEQYF
12	once	TRBV6-5	TRBJ1-1	.	TGTGCCAGCAGGCGAGGGGTCTCTGAAGCTTTCTTT	CASRRGVSEAFF
13	once	TRBV6-6	TRBJ1-4	.	TGTGCCAGCAGTAAACCATCCGAGGAAAAACTGTTTTTT	CASSKPSEEKLFF
15	.	TRBV7-2	TRBJ2-7	.	TGTGCCAGCAGTCTTGATGAGGGGACCTACTACGAGCAGTACTTC	CASSLDEGTYYEQYF
14	once	TRBV18	TRBJ2-7	.	TGTGCCAGCTCACCCCAGGGAGAGGGGCTCGAGCAGTACTTC	CASSPQGEGLEQYF
14	.	TRBV10-2	TRBJ1-5	TRBD1	TGCGCCAGCAGTGAGGTAACAGGGGATCAGCCCCAGCATTTT	CASSEVTGDQPQHF
14	.	TRBV28	TRBJ2-5	TRBD2	TGTGCCTGTAAACTAGCGGGACCGGAAGAGACCCAGTACTTC	CACKLAGPEETQYF
14	.	TRBV5-5	TRBJ1-2	TRBD1	TGTGCCAGCAACACAGGGGCGGGGAACTATGGCTACACCTTC	CASNTGAGNYGYTF
15	.	TRBV27	TRBJ2-5	TRBD1	TGTGCCAGCAGTGCCACCTGGGACAGCCAAGAGACCCAGTACTTC	CASSATWDSQETQYF
16	.	TRBV5-4	TRBJ2-7	TRBD1	TGTGCCAGCAGCTCCTCCGGACAGGGCGTTTACTACGAGCAGTACTTC	CASSSSGQGVYYEQYF
15	.	TRBV5-4	TRBJ1-1	.	TGTGCCAGCAGCTTGGCGATGAGGGGGAACACTGAAGCTTTCTTT	CASSLAMRGNTEAFF